This T cell receptor beta chain comes out of a study of CD4 T cells in relation to SARS-CoV-2 and coronaviruses (dated by TCRdb to the early 2020s). Regarding the study in general: The ViraFEST assay cultured PBMCs with antigen for about eleven days, then sequenced TCR beta CDR3s to find antigen-specific clonal expansions. Memory CD4+ T cell crossreactivity between SARS-CoV-2 and common cold coronavirus spike proteins was assessed at the TCR clonotype level in the study. An HIV-1 Nef peptide pool or a culture without peptide was used as the negative reference condition. A different TCR-beta assay, based on Illumina, was used to sequence expansion assays from other donors in the study. HLA restriction was mapped for shared crossreactive spike epitopes using patient-derived lymphoblastoid cell lines. The Adaptive Biotechnologies TCR-sequencing kit was used for samples from a few pre-COVID donors and for the naive versus memory experiments, whereas the other data were Illumina-based.

Details on this clone: Its specific antigen is unknown. Qualities for individual bases were not recorded, and no much larger clone is one base off.

The investigation overall reported the following: No donor contributed both pre-pandemic and post-infection samples, which limited tracing the source of pre-existing responses. Significantly weaker SARS-CoV-2-driven expansion was shown by crossreactive clones than by monoreactive clones, consistent with antigenic imprinting. The study was constrained by small numbers of patients and of tested TCRs. Crossreactivity analysis centred on spike protein, so crossreactivity against other viral proteins was not assessed. Memory CD4+ clonotypes crossrecognizing SARS-CoV-2 and at least one common cold coronavirus spike were found in around 71% of donors.

CD4+ T cells from unexposed donors were collected before the COVID-19 pandemic (2011-2018). The EasySep CD4+ T cell isolation kit was used to isolate CD4+ T cells once the cultures had run for nine to eleven days. As far as cell numbers permitted, CD4+ T cells from unexposed donors were tested for reactivity against SARS-CoV-2 S and N as well as four spike pools from common cold coronaviruses. About 2 million PBMCs per well were cultured in IMDM with roughly 5% human AB serum and approximately 10 IU/ml IL-2. Half of the culture medium was replaced with fresh IL-2-containing medium on days 3 and 7. Triplicate replicate wells were generally used for each peptide culture condition. The leukapheresis product used for the unexposed donors was purchased from a commercial source. PBMCs were isolated from leukapheresis product or whole blood by Ficoll-Paque PLUS gradient centrifugation. PBMCs were either used fresh in the expansion assay or cryopreserved at -140 degrees C. The QIAamp Micro DNA Kit was used to extract genomic DNA from the CD4+ T cells.

The CDR3 measures 15 amino acids from cysteine to phenylalanine. Only the CDR3 part of the read is kept: 45 bases, read in frame from the first base. The germline V gene yields MGHRA for CDR1 and YSYEKL for CDR2. Relative to germline, V is 1 base shorter and J is 7 bases shorter, with 13 bases between their ends. The library was produced with the immunoSEQ multiplex PCR assay. In the paper's pipeline: Preprocessing removed nonproductive sequences and CDR3s not starting with C, not ending with F or W, or shorter than 7 amino acids. Antigen-specific clonotypes were called with the MANAFEST web app, based on expansion relative to reference and other culture wells. A clone was considered positive if significant expansion relative to the reference culture was observed in 2 of 3 replicate wells at an FDR below 0.05. For a clone to be considered positive, significant expansion relative to all other tandem wells and an odds ratio above 5 were also required. Pairwise Levenshtein distance, computed with the stringdist R package after three terminal residues were trimmed from each end, was used as the measure of CDR3 homology. TCRdb mirrors the immuneACCESS table, restricted to in-frame sequences. Some clones are absent from its copies; in checked studies, under half trace to an unresolved V gene, and the reason for the others is unknown. Clone size and the V and J calls come from that table; the DNA yielded D and trimming. This sample holds 15,000 to 25,000 clones; over 70% were observed only once. The leading ten clones occupy approximately 23% of the sample.

The sequenced sample consisted of CD4+ T cells from PBMCs, cultured in vitro. The sequence links TRBV4-1 to TRBJ1-4, and perhaps TRBD1 as D gene, on 6 matching bases. The clonotype comes from a human donor in good health. The nucleotides are TGCGCCAGCAGCCAAGGCTGGGGGCAAGCTGAAAAACTGTTTTTT. Translated, this is CASSQGWGQAEKLFF.